This TCR beta chain was recorded in a study of blood T cell repertoires in COVID-19. About the study: Acute and convalescent COVID-19 samples came from the United States, Italy and Spain.

The junction had 5 bases not matched to a gene; V was cut back by 1 base and J by 1 base. The CDR3 extends over 15 amino acids. Germline values: CDR1 GTSNPN, CDR2 SVGIG (reference sequence). Data came from immunoSEQ multiplex PCR; TCRdb stores just in-frame clones and leaves some out. Of more than 200,000 clones listed, approximately 84% are singletons. This clonotype was obtained from a man aged 50 or older with active or convalescent COVID-19. Specimen: peripheral blood. This chain links TRBV30 with TRBJ1-1, with 8 bases aligning to TRBD1. The CDR3 loop is CAWSGSTGENTEAFF. In nucleotides, the CDR3 is TGTGCCTGGAGTGGTTCGACAGGGGAGAACACTGAAGCTTTCTTT.